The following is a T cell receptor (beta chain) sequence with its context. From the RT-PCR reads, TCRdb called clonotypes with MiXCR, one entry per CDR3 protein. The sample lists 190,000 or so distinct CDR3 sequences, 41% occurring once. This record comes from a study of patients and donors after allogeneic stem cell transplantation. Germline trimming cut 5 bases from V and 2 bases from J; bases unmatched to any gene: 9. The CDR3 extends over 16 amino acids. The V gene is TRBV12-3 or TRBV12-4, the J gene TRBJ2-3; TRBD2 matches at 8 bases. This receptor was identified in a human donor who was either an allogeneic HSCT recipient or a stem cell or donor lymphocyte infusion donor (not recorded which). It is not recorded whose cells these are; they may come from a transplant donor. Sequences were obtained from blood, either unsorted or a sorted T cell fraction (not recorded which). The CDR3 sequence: CASSPIAGSPTDTQYF. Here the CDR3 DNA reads TGTGCCAGCAGTCCAATAGCGGGAAGTCCCACAGATACGCAGTATTTT.